The 31 T cell receptor beta chains presented below share a single source sample, sequenced in a study of blood T cell repertoires in COVID-19. Produced via immunoSEQ multiplex PCR; TCRdb's table is partial and in-frame only. The sample consists of around 160,000 clones, roughly 80% of them appearing once. The specimen was peripheral blood. These receptors originate from a human donor with acute or convalescent COVID-19. The donor label of this sample is uncertain.

The chain couples TRBV5-6 to TRBJ1-2; 8 positions match TRBD1. The CDR3 extends over 13 amino acids. Germline trimming cut 1 base from V and 8 bases from J; bases unmatched to any gene: 4. Germline V gene data show CDR1 as SGHDT and CDR2 as YYEEEE. In nucleotides, the CDR3 is TGTGCCAGCAGCTTGCGGACAGGGACCGGCTACACCTTC. Amino acid sequence: CASSLRTGTGYTF.

The chain has TRBV24-1 and TRBJ1-4; 7 nucleotides align to TRBD1. The CDR3 has 14 residues. From germline, CDR1 is KGHDR and CDR2 SFDVKD. V lost 5 bases to trimming and J lost 6 bases; unmatched junction nucleotides: 5. CDR3 residues: CATSGRDSHEKLFF. The CDR3, as DNA: TGTGCCACCAGTGGTCGGGACAGTCATGAAAAACTGTTTTTT.

The chain carries TRBV3-1 (or the pseudogene TRBV3-2) and TRBJ1-1; unclear D gene. Germline loops: CDR1 LGHDT, CDR2 YNNKEL (reference sequence). The CDR3 spans 13 residues. Trimming cost V 1 base and J 8 bases, with 11 bases left between them. CDR3 sequence (DNA): TGTGCCAGCAGCCAAGGTTCTCGGGGAGAAGCTTTCTTT. This codes for CASSQGSRGEAFF.

The V gene is TRBV19, the J gene TRBJ1-5; TRBD1 is a possible D gene (5 bases). The CDR3 length is 13 residues. Germline values: CDR1 LNHDA, CDR2 SQIVND (reference sequence). Trimming shortened V by 10 bases and J by 4 bases, and 14 bases separated the two germline ends. CDR3 in DNA: TGTGCCACGCATGGACACTGGAATCAGCCCCAGCATTTT. Protein product: CATHGHWNQPQHF.

The rearrangement links TRBV10-3 to TRBJ2-1; 10 nucleotides line up with TRBD2. V dropped 7 bases and J dropped 7; count of bases not matched to a gene: 16. This CDR3 is 17 amino acids long. Germline CDR1 ENHRY, CDR2 SYGVKD. The CDR3 protein is CAITAYFGGSGGNEQFF. In DNA form, the CDR3 reads TGTGCCATCACTGCTTACTTTGGAGGTAGCGGGGGGAATGAGCAGTTCTTC.

The V gene is TRBV4-1, the J gene TRBJ1-5; 8 bases are a match to TRBD1. The CDR3 totals 14 residues. Germline V gene sequence: CDR1 MGHRA, CDR2 YSYEKL. Trimming at V came to 1 base and at J to 6 bases, leaving 2 bases not matched to a gene. As DNA, the CDR3 is TGCGCCAGCAGCCAAGTACAGGGGGGTCAGCCCCAGCATTTT. The encoded protein is CASSQVQGGQPQHF.

This clone was seen a single time. At one of its ends the junction is not consistent with the germline gene, which may arise from a read error. This chain links TRBV27 with TRBJ1-1; D is possibly TRBD1 (6 bases). Per the germline V gene, CDR1 is MNHEY and CDR2 is SMNVEV (reference sequence). The CDR3 sequence is 15 residues long. The CDR3 DNA follows: TGTGCCAGCAGCTTATTCGGACAGATGAACACTGAAGCTTTCTTT. Its protein product is CASSLFGQMNTEAFF.

The V gene is TRBV11-2, the J gene TRBJ1-1; D call uncertain. Germline lookup yields CDR1 SGHAT and CDR2 FQNNGV. The CDR3 length is 13 residues. V gave up 0 bases and J gave up 1 base, with 3 bases separating them. The CDR3 DNA sequence: TGTGCCAGCAGCTTAGACTGGAACACTGAAGCTTTCTTT. Its translation: CASSLDWNTEAFF.

This chain links TRBV6-5 with TRBJ1-2, with D tentatively TRBD1 (5 bases). Trimming left V 2 bases short and J 6 bases short, with 16 bases between. From germline, CDR1 is MNHEY and CDR2 SVGAGI. This CDR3 spans 15 amino acids. CDR3: CASSYGASGNDGYTF. DNA of the CDR3: TGTGCCAGCAGTTACGGGGCCTCAGGGAACGATGGCTACACCTTC.

CDR3 in DNA: TGTGCCAGCAGTTTAGAAATCTTTCAGCCCCAGCATTTT. Translation: CASSLEIFQPQHF. The chain employs TRBV12-3 or TRBV12-4 and TRBJ1-5; D is ambiguous. The CDR3 spans 13 residues. V lost 1 base and J lost 6, with 7 bases in between.

Turning to this clone: The sample has other DNA sequences that encode this CDR3 too. The chain recombines TRBV5-1 with TRBJ2-1, with 7 positions matching TRBD2. CDR3 length: 14 residues. CDR1 is SGHRS and CDR2 is YFSETQ in the germline V gene. V lost 0 bases, J lost 8 bases, and 5 bases stayed unmatched. Here the CDR3 DNA reads TGCGCCAGCAGCTTGGAGGCAGGGAGGGATGAGCAGTTCTTC. Encoded protein: CASSLEAGRDEQFF.

The V and J genes are TRBV9 and TRBJ1-1; the D gene is possibly TRBD1 (6 bases). V gave up 0 bases and J gave up 3 bases, with 15 bases separating them. The CDR3 runs 16 residues. The germline gives CDR1 SGDLS, CDR2 YYNGEE. In DNA, the CDR3 is TGTGCCAGCAGCGTAGAAGCGACGGCAGGGGACACTGAAGCTTTCTTT. Translated, it gives CASSVEATAGDTEAFF. The whole variable domain, remainder taken from reference TRBV9 and TRBJ1-1, is DSGVTQTPKHLITATGQRVTLRCSPRSGDLSVYWYQQSLDQGLQFLIQYYNGEERAKGNILERFSAQQFPDLHSELNLSSLELGDSALYFCASSVEATAGDTEAFFGQGTRLTVV.

This clone was seen a few times. The chain recombines TRBV29-1 with TRBJ1-2, with 9 bases lining up with TRBD1. Germline values: CDR1 SQVTM, CDR2 ANQGSEA. The CDR3 length is 13 residues. The junction had 4 bases not matched to a gene; V was cut back by 4 bases and J by 4 bases. This CDR3 reads CSVGGQGVYGYTF. Here the CDR3 DNA reads TGCAGCGTTGGGGGACAGGGTGTCTATGGCTACACCTTC.

The V call is TRBV2, the J call TRBJ1-3; D gene uncertain. CDR1 is SNHLY and CDR2 is FYNNEI in the germline V gene. The CDR3 spans 12 residues. The V end lost 5 bases, the J end lost 6 bases, and 8 bases lay between the germline ends. The CDR3 reads CASSMTENTIYF. The DNA for the CDR3 is TGTGCCAGCAGTATGACTGAAAACACCATATATTTT.

V usage is TRBV5-6 and J usage is TRBJ1-1; D unresolved. V lost 1 base and J 5 bases, leaving 12 bases between the germline ends. CDR1 and CDR2 (germline): SGHDT, YYEEEE. The CDR3 is 14 residues long. In DNA form, the CDR3 reads TGTGCCAGCAGCTTGTTTAACCGGGAGACTGAAGCTTTCTTT. Translated, it gives CASSLFNRETEAFF.

This chain joins TRBV6-5 and TRBJ2-7, with 7 positions matching TRBD1. J lost 5 bases, V lost 3 bases, and 7 bases had no gene match. Germline loops: CDR1 MNHEY, CDR2 SVGAGI. This CDR3 is built from 14 residues. The CDR3 sequence is CASSYFIGTDEQYF. In DNA form, the CDR3 reads TGTGCCAGCAGTTATTTTATAGGGACAGACGAGCAGTACTTC.

This chain links TRBV5-1 with TRBJ2-3; TRBD1 might be the D (6 bases). The CDR3 spans 14 residues. V dropped 9 bases and J dropped 3 bases, with 17 bases sitting between them. Germline loops: CDR1 SGHRS, CDR2 YFSETQ. The CDR3 here is CATTSGAPTDTQYF. The CDR3 region has the DNA TGCGCCACCACCTCAGGGGCCCCGACAGATACGCAGTATTTT.

At least ten counts were recorded for this clone. V usage is TRBV5-4 and J usage is TRBJ1-2, with 7 bases identical to TRBD1. Germline assignment: CDR1 SGHNT and CDR2 YYREEE (reference sequence). V lost 5 bases, J lost 0 bases, and 7 bases stayed unmatched. The CDR3 consists of 15 residues. DNA for the CDR3: TGTGCCAGCAGAGGGACAGAGAACGCTAACTATGGCTACACCTTC. Its translation is CASRGTENANYGYTF. The whole variable domain, remainder taken from reference TRBV5-4 and TRBJ1-2, is ETGVTQSPTHLIKTRGQQVTLRCSSQSGHNTVSWYQQALGQGPQFIFQYYREEENGRGNFPPRFSGLQFPNYSSELNVNALELDDSALYLCASRGTENANYGYTFGSGTRLTVV.

This clone was recorded a few times. The chain joins TRBV5-4 to TRBJ2-1, with TRBD2 matching over 7 bases. This CDR3 is 19 amino acids long. In germline, CDR1 is SGHNT, CDR2 YYREEE (reference sequence). With 3 bases clipped from V and 0 bases from J, the junction kept 15 bases outside the gene matches. The CDR3 nucleotides are TGTGCCAGCAGCTATCGCCGGGACTACCCACGTGTCTCCTACAATGAGCAGTTCTTC. It codes for CASSYRRDYPRVSYNEQFF. The whole variable domain, remainder taken from reference TRBV5-4 and TRBJ2-1, is ETGVTQSPTHLIKTRGQQVTLRCSSQSGHNTVSWYQQALGQGPQFIFQYYREEENGRGNFPPRFSGLQFPNYSSELNVNALELDDSALYLCASSYRRDYPRVSYNEQFFGPGTRLTVL.

The CDR3 nucleotides read TGCGCCAGCAGCTTGGAGGGGACAGTGAACACTGAAGCTTTCTTT. Translated, it gives CASSLEGTVNTEAFF. J is TRBJ1-1 and V is TRBV5-1; 7 bases are shared with TRBD1. After removal of 0 bases from V and 0 bases from J, the junction contained 2 bases not matched to a gene. This CDR3 is 15 amino acids long. Germline V gene lookup returns CDR1 SGHRS and CDR2 YFSETQ.

The chain is built from TRBV4-2 and TRBJ1-1; D might be TRBD1 (5 bases). Germline CDR1 LGHNA, CDR2 YNFKEQ. V lost 2 bases and J 7 bases, leaving 14 bases between the germline ends. CDR3 size: 14 residues. In DNA, the CDR3 is TGTGCCAGCAGCCAAATGCAGGGTGGTGATGAAGCTTTCTTT. It codes for CASSQMQGGDEAFF.

To note about this clone: The germline gene is not matched at one end of the junction; a read error may be the cause. The gene calls are TRBV7-9 and TRBJ1-2; TRBD1 might be the D (5 bases). The CDR3 runs 9 residues. Germline V gene lookup returns CDR1 SEHNR and CDR2 FQNEAQ (reference sequence). The CDR3 coding sequence is TGTGCCAGCAGCCTCCCTGGACAATTC. It encodes CASSLPGQF.

V usage is TRBV19 and J usage is TRBJ1-6, with a weak D call TRBD1 (6 bases). This CDR3 is 17 amino acids long. Germline V gene sequence: CDR1 LNHDA, CDR2 SQIVND (reference sequence). Deletions cut 3 bases from V and 0 bases from J, with 12 bases between. The CDR3 protein is CASSMGHPSSYNSPLHF. CDR3 DNA: TGTGCCAGTAGTATGGGACACCCGAGCTCCTATAATTCACCCCTCCACTTT.

The chain is built from TRBV3-1 (or the pseudogene TRBV3-2) and TRBJ2-3; D perhaps matches TRBD2 (5 bases). V was clipped by 4 bases and J by 8 bases, with 22 bases between them. The germline V gene encodes CDR1 LGHDT and CDR2 YNNKEL (reference sequence). This CDR3 region has 16 residues. CDR3 sequence reads: CASSPTGTRVSGTQYF. As DNA, the CDR3 is TGTGCCAGCAGCCCAACGGGCACTAGGGTGTCGGGTACGCAGTATTTT.

J is TRBJ2-2 and V is TRBV9, with D unclear. Deletions cut 4 bases from V and 0 bases from J, with 10 bases between. The CDR3 is 15 amino acids. The germline gives CDR1 SGDLS, CDR2 YYNGEE. The CDR3 DNA sequence: TGTGCCAGCAGCCCCCGAGGAACGAACACCGGGGAGCTGTTTTTT. Translated: CASSPRGTNTGELFF.

This clone was observed at least ten times. The chain joins TRBV15 to TRBJ1-2; possible D gene TRBD1, 6 bases. Germline V lookup: CDR1 LNHNV, CDR2 YYDKDF (reference sequence). This CDR3 spans 17 amino acids. Trimming shortened V by 0 bases and J by 2 bases, and 16 bases separated the two germline ends. The CDR3 DNA sequence: TGTGCCACCAGCAGAGATTTTAGGGGGACGGAGAACTATGGCTACACCTTC. It translates to CATSRDFRGTENYGYTF.

In its sample, this clone was seen a few times. The chain joins TRBV6-6 to TRBJ1-5, with a possible D match to TRBD1 (6 bases). The CDR3 has 17 residues. Germline CDR1 reads MNHNY; CDR2 reads SVGAGI (reference sequence). V was trimmed by 5 bases and J by 0 bases, leaving 17 bases between them. The CDR3: CASSPHRDSYSNQPQHF. In DNA form, the CDR3 reads TGTGCCAGCAGTCCGCACAGGGATTCTTATAGCAATCAGCCCCAGCATTTT.

The rearrangement joins TRBV7-8 to TRBJ1-5; 9 bases line up with TRBD1. Germline assignment: CDR1 SGHVS and CDR2 FQNEAQ. CDR3 size: 16 residues. The V gene end was trimmed by 2 bases and the J gene end by 2 bases; junction bases not matched to a gene: 4. DNA for the CDR3: TGTGCCAGCAGCTTAAGACGGGACAGGGGCAATCAGCCCCAGCATTTT. As protein: CASSLRRDRGNQPQHF.

The chain links TRBV14 to TRBJ2-5; 9 positions match TRBD2. Looked up from germline, CDR1 is SGHDN and CDR2 is FVKESK. The CDR3 is 15 residues long. Unmatched junction bases numbered 7, after V lost 4 bases and J lost 4 bases. The CDR3 is CASSLPGTSSETQYF. CDR3 DNA sequence: TGTGCCAGCAGCCTACCCGGGACTAGCTCAGAGACCCAGTACTTC.

The chain couples TRBV9 to TRBJ1-4, with TRBD1 matching 10 bases. V was clipped by 3 bases and J by 7 bases; unmatched bases: 3. CDR3 length: 14 amino acids. Looked up from germline, CDR1 is SGDLS and CDR2 is YYNGEE. This CDR3 reads CASSAGTGAEKLFF. The CDR3 nucleotides read TGTGCCAGCAGCGCCGGGACAGGGGCTGAAAAACTGTTTTTT.

The chain employs TRBV24-1 and TRBJ2-1; 8 positions match TRBD2. This CDR3 has 16 amino acids. Germline V gives CDR1 KGHDR, CDR2 SFDVKD. V shed 1 base and J 4 bases; nucleotides not matched to a gene: 5. The CDR3: CATSDLSGGSYNEQFF. The DNA for the CDR3 is TGTGCCACCAGTGATTTAAGCGGGGGATCTTACAATGAGCAGTTCTTC.